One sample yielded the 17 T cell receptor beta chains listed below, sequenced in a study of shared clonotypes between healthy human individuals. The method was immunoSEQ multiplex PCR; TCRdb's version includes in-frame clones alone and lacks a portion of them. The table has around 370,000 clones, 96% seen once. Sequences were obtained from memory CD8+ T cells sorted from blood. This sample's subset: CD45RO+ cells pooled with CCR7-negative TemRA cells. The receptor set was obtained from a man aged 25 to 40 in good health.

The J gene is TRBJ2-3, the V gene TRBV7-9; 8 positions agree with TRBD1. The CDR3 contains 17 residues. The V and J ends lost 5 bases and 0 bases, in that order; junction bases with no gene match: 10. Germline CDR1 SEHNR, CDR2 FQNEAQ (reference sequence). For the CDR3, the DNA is TGTGCCAGCAGCAAACAAAGACAGGGGACGAGCACAGATACGCAGTATTTT. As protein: CASSKQRQGTSTDTQYF.

CDR3 coding DNA: TGTGCCATCAGTGGCCTAGCGGGAGCCTACGAGCAGTACTTC. This encodes CAISGLAGAYEQYF. The gene calls are TRBV10-3 and TRBJ2-7, with 10 nucleotides matching TRBD2. Germline V gene data show CDR1 as ENHRY and CDR2 as SYGVKD. V dropped 4 bases and J dropped 2; count of bases not matched to a gene: 2. The CDR3 consists of 14 residues.

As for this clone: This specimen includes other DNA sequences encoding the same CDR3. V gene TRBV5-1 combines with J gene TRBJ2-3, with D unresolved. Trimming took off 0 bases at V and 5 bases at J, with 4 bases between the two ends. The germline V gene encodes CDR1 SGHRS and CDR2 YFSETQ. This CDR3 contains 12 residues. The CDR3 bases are TGCGCCAGCAGCTTGGGAAGAGATACGCAGTATTTT. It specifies CASSLGRDTQYF.

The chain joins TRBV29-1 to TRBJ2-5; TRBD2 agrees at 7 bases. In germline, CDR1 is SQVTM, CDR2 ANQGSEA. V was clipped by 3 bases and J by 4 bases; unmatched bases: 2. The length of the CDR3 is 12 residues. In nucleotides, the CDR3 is TGCAGCGTTGATTCGGGGGGAGAGACCCAGTACTTC. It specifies CSVDSGGETQYF.

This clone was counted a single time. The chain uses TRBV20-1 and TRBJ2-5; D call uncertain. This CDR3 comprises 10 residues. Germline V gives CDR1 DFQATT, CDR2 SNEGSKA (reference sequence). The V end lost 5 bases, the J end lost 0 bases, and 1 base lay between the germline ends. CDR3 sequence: CSAYQETQYF. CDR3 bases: TGCAGTGCTTACCAAGAGACCCAGTACTTC.

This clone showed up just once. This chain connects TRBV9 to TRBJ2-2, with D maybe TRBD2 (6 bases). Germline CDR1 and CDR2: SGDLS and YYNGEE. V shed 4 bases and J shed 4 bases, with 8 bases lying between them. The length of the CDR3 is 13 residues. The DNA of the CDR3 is TGTGCCAGCAGCAAGACTAGCACCGGGGAGCTGTTTTTT. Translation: CASSKTSTGELFF.

The CDR3 loop is CASSFSLNSYEQYF. In DNA form, the CDR3 reads TGTGCCAGCAGCTTTAGCCTCAACTCCTACGAGCAGTACTTC. The chain uses TRBV6-5 and TRBJ2-7; D is unresolved. There are 14 residues in the CDR3. CDR1 MNHEY and CDR2 SVGAGI come from the germline V gene. V dropped 6 bases and J dropped 0 bases, with 12 bases sitting between them.

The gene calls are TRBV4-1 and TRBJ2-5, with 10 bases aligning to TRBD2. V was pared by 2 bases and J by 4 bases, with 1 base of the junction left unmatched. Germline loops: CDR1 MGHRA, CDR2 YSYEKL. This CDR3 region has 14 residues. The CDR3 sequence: CASSQLAGAETQYF. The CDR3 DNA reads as TGCGCCAGCAGCCAACTAGCGGGAGCAGAGACCCAGTACTTC.

The CDR3 spells CASSPLGAGENTGELFF. The CDR3 coding sequence is TGTGCCAGCAGCCCCCTGGGAGCGGGGGAGAACACCGGGGAGCTGTTTTTT. The V gene is TRBV4-2, the J gene TRBJ2-2, with TRBD2 identical over 8 bases. The ends lost 4 bases at V and 1 base at J; junction bases unmatched: 8. This CDR3 has 17 residues. Germline V gives CDR1 LGHNA, CDR2 YNFKEQ.

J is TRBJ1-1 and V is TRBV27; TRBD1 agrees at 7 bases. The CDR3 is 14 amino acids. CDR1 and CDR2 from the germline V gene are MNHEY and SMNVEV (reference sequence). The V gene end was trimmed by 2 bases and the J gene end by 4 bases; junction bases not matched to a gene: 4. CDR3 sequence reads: CASSLIPGGTEAFF. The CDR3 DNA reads TGTGCCAGCAGTTTAATTCCAGGGGGCACTGAAGCTTTCTTT.

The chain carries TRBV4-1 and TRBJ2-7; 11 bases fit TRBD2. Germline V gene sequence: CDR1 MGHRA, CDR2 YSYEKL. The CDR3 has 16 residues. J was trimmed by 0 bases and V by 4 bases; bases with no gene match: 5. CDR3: CASSRAGTSGSYEQYF. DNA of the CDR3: TGCGCCAGCAGCCGAGCCGGGACTAGCGGCTCCTACGAGCAGTACTTC.

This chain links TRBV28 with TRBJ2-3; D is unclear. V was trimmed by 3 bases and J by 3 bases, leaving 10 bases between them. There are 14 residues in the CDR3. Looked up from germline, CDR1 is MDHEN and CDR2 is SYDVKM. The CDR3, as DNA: TGTGCCAGCAGTTTCAGGACCTCGACAGATACGCAGTATTTT. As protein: CASSFRTSTDTQYF.

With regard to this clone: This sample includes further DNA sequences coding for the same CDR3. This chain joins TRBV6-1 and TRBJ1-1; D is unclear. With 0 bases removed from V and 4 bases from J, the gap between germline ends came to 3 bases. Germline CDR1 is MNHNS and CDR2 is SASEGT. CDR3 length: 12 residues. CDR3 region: CASSEAGTEAFF. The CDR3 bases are TGTGCCAGCAGTGAAGCAGGCACTGAAGCTTTCTTT.

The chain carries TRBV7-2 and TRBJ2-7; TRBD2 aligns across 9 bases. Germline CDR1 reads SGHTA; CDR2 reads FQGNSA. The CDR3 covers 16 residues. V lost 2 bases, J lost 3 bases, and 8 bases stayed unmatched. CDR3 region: CASSLSPSGKGYEQYF. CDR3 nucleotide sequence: TGTGCCAGCAGCTTATCCCCTAGCGGGAAGGGCTACGAGCAGTACTTC.

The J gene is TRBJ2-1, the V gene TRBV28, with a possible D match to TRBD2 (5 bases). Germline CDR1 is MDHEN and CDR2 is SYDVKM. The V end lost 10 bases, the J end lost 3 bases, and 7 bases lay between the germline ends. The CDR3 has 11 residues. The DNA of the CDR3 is TGTGCCACACGGGGCTACAATGAGCAGTTCTTC. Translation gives CATRGYNEQFF.

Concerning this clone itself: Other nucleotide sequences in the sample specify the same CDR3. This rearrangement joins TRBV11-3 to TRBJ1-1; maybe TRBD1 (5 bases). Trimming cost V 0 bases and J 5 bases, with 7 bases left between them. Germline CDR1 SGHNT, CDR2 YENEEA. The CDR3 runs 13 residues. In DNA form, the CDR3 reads TGTGCCAGCAGCTTAGATCGGGGGACTGAAGCTTTCTTT. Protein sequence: CASSLDRGTEAFF.

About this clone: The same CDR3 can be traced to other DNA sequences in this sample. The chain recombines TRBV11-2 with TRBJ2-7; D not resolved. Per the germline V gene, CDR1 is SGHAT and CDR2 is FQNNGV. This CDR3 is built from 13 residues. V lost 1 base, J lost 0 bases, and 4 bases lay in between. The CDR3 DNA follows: TGTGCCAGCAGCTTAGGACACTCCTACGAGCAGTACTTC. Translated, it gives CASSLGHSYEQYF.